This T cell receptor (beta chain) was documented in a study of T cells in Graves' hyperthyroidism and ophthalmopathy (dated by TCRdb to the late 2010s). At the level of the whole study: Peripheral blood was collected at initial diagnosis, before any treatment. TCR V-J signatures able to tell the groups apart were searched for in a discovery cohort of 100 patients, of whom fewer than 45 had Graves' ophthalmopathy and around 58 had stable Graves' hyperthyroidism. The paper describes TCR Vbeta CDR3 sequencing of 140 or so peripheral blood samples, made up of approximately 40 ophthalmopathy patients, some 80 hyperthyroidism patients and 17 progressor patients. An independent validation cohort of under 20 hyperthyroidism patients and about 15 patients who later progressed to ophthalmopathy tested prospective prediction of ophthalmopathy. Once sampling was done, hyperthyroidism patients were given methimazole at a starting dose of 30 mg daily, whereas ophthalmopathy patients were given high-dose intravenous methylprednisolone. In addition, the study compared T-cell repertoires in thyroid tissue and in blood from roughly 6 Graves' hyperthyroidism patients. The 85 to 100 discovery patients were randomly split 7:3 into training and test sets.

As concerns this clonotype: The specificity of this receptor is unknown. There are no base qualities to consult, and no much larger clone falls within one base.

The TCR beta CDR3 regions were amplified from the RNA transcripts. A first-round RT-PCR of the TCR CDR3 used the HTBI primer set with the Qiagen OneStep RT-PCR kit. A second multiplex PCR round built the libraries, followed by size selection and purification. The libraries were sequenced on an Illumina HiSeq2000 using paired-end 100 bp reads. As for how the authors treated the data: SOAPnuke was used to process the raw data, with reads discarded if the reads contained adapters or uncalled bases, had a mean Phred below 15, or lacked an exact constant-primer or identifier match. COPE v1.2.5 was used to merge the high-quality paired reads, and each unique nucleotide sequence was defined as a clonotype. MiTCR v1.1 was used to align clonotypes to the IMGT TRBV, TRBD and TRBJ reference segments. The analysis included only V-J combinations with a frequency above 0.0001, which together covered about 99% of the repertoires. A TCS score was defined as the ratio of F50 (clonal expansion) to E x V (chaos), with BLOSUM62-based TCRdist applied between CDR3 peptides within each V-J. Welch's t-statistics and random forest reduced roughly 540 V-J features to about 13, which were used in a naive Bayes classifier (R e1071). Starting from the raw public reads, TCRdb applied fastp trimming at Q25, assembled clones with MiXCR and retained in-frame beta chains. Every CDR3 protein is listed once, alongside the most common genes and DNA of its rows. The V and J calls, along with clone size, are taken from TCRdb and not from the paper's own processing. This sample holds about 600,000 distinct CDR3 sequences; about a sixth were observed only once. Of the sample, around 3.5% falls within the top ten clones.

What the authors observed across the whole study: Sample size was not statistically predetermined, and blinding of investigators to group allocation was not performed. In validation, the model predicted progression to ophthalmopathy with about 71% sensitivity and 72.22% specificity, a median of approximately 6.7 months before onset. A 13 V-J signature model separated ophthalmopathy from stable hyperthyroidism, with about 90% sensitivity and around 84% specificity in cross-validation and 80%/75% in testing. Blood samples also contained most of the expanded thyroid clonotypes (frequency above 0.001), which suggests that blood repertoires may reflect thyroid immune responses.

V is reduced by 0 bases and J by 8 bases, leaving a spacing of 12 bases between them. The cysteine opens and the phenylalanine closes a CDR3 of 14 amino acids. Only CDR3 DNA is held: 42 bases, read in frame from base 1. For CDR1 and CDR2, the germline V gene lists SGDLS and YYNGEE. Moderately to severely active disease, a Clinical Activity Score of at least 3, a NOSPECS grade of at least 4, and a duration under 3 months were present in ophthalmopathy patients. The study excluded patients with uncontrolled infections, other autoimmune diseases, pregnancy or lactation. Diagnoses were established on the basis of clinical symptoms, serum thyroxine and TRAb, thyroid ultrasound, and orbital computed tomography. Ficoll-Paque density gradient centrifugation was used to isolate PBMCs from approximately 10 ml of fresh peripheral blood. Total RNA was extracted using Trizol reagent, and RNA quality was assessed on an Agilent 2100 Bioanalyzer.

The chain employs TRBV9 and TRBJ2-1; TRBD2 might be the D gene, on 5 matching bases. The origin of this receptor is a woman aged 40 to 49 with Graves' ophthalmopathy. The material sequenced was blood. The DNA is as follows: TGTGCCAGCAGCGTAGGAGACGGACTCGATGAGCAGTTCTTC. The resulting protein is CASSVGDGLDEQFF.